The 24 T cell receptor beta chains presented below share a single source sample, sequenced in a study of T cells in Graves' hyperthyroidism and ophthalmopathy. Template material for amplifying TCR beta CDR3 regions consisted of RNA transcripts. TCR CDR3 regions were first amplified by RT-PCR with HTBI primers. TCRdb re-analysed the multiplex PCR reads in MiXCR, keeping a single row per CDR3 protein. The sample carries 500,000 to 600,000 distinct CDR3 sequences, 35% to 50% recorded once. Sequenced input: peripheral blood or thyroid tissue (not recorded which). The source is an adult woman with Graves' disease, either hyperthyroidism or ophthalmopathy (not recorded which).

This clonotype was observed a few times. The chain employs TRBV7-3 and TRBJ2-2, with TRBD1 as a possible D gene (6 bases). The CDR3 consists of 15 residues. Germline V CDR1 and CDR2: SGHTA, FQGTGA. Trimming removed 1 base at V and 5 bases at J, with 11 bases between. CDR3 in DNA: TGTGCCAGCAGCTTAATGGGACAAGCGACCGGGGAGCTGTTTTTT. As protein: CASSLMGQATGELFF.

This clonotype was found many times. The chain couples TRBV7-9 to TRBJ2-7; the match to TRBD2 covers 15 bases. Germline trimming cut 5 bases from V and 4 bases from J; bases unmatched to any gene: 3. CDR1 and CDR2 from the germline V gene are SEHNR and FQNEAQ (reference sequence). This CDR3 region has 15 residues. This CDR3 reads CASSPGLAGGYEQYF. In DNA, the CDR3 is TGTGCCAGCAGCCCGGGACTAGCGGGAGGATACGAGCAGTACTTC.

This clonotype has at least ten counts. The chain has TRBV14 and TRBJ1-1, with D perhaps matching TRBD1 (5 bases). This CDR3 comprises 16 residues. Trimming pared 5 bases from V and 2 bases from J, leaving 18 bases between. The germline CDR1 and CDR2 sequences are SGHDN and FVKESK. This chain's CDR3 is CASSRPSGRANTEAFF. DNA of the CDR3: TGTGCCAGCAGCAGACCCTCGGGCAGGGCTAACACTGAAGCTTTCTTT.

This clonotype was seen at least ten times. The chain is built from TRBV20-1 and TRBJ2-7, with 12 bases matching TRBD2. The germline gives CDR1 DFQATT, CDR2 SNEGSKA (reference sequence). This CDR3 has 14 residues. Losses at the gene ends were 2 bases for V and 5 bases for J; bases not matched to a gene: 4. This CDR3 is CSARQTSGSDEQYF. As DNA, the CDR3 is TGCAGTGCTAGACAGACTAGCGGGAGCGACGAGCAGTACTTC.

J is TRBJ2-5 and V is TRBV2; no definite D call. V gave up 8 bases and J gave up 0 bases, with 16 bases separating them. The germline V gene has CDR1 SNHLY and CDR2 FYNNEI. The length of the CDR3 is 15 residues. The CDR3 protein is CASSPRGQNQETQYF. CDR3 DNA: TGTGCCAGCTCACCACGTGGCCAGAACCAAGAGACCCAGTACTTC.

At least ten counts were recorded for this clonotype. The chain links TRBV4-1 to TRBJ1-2; a possible D gene is TRBD1 (5 bases). Germline V CDR1 and CDR2: MGHRA, YSYEKL. The CDR3 is 15 residues long. V lost 0 bases and J 3 bases, leaving 11 bases between the germline ends. The DNA of the CDR3 is TGCGCCAGCAGCCAAGATAGGGGACCGCACTATGGCTACACCTTC. Encoded protein: CASSQDRGPHYGYTF.

This clonotype was counted a few times. The chain carries TRBV11-2 and TRBJ1-2; D not certain. The CDR3 loop spans 14 amino acids. Germline V gene sequence: CDR1 SGHAT, CDR2 FQNNGV. V was clipped by 4 bases and J by 7 bases, with 16 bases between them. CDR3 sequence: CASSSTVGSRGYTF. CDR3 nucleotide sequence: TGTGCCAGCAGCTCCACAGTCGGAAGTCGTGGCTACACCTTC.

This clonotype was counted a few times. The chain combines TRBV7-3 with TRBJ2-5, with D unclear. The germline V and J ends were trimmed by 0 bases and 4 bases, with 12 bases remaining between them. CDR1 SGHTA and CDR2 FQGTGA come from the germline V gene. The CDR3 has 15 amino acids. Written as DNA, the CDR3 is TGTGCCAGCAGCTTAACCCCGAAGGGCGGAGAGACCCAGTACTTC. Translation: CASSLTPKGGETQYF.

This clonotype was detected ten times or more. The chain links TRBV15 to TRBJ1-6; D remains ambiguous. This CDR3 comprises 14 residues. The germline gives CDR1 LNHNV, CDR2 YYDKDF (reference sequence). V was cut by 5 bases and J by 7 bases, with 12 bases left in between. CDR3 DNA sequence: TGTGCCACCAGCTGGTTCTTCGGGAATTCACCCCTCCACTTT. Translating gives CATSWFFGNSPLHF.

This clonotype has just one count. The chain couples TRBV14 to TRBJ1-1, with D possibly matching TRBD1 (5 bases). This CDR3 has 14 amino acids. Germline V CDR1 and CDR2: SGHDN, FVKESK. Trimming cost V 3 bases and J 4 bases, with 12 bases left between them. CDR3 in DNA: TGTGCCAGCAGCCATGGTTGGGGCGGCACTGAAGCTTTCTTT. It is translated as CASSHGWGGTEAFF.

The chain carries TRBV4-1 and TRBJ1-4; D gene unclear. CDR3 length equals 14 residues. The V gene's germline CDR1 is MGHRA and CDR2 YSYEKL. Trimming left V 3 bases short and J 4 bases short, with 9 bases between. The CDR3, as DNA: TGCGCCAGCAGCCAGATGGGATTTAATGAAAAACTGTTTTTT. Translated: CASSQMGFNEKLFF.

The genes are TRBV7-9 and TRBJ2-2; 7 nucleotides match TRBD2. V shed 6 bases, J shed 0 bases, and the junction held 10 bases outside the gene matches. Germline CDR1 reads SEHNR; CDR2 reads FQNEAQ (reference sequence). This CDR3 has 17 residues. CDR3 nucleotide sequence: TGTGCCAGCAGACCCCGGCTCCGGGGGGCGAACACCGGGGAGCTGTTTTTT. Encoded protein: CASRPRLRGANTGELFF.

This clonotype was seen many times. The rearrangement uses TRBV5-1 and TRBJ2-7; the match to TRBD2 covers 7 bases. Germline V gene lookup returns CDR1 SGHRS and CDR2 YFSETQ. V shed 4 bases, J shed 4 bases, and the junction held 14 bases outside the gene matches. The CDR3 has 16 amino acids. The CDR3 bases are TGCGCCAGCAGCGCGGGTTCCGGGACTACGGTATACGAGCAGTACTTC. Its protein product is CASSAGSGTTVYEQYF.

The chain has TRBV7-9 and TRBJ2-7, with 8 bases fitting TRBD2. V gave up 6 bases and J gave up 6 bases; unmatched junction bases: 13. There are 15 residues in the CDR3. Germline V lookup: CDR1 SEHNR, CDR2 FQNEAQ (reference sequence). The CDR3 spells CASSSVAGGLGEQYF. CDR3 in DNA: TGTGCCAGCAGTTCGGTGGCGGGAGGATTAGGCGAGCAGTACTTC.

This chain connects TRBV2 to TRBJ2-5; 8 bases agree with TRBD2. The CDR3 is made up of 15 amino acids. With V trimmed by 1 base and J by 4 bases, 5 bases remained unmatched. Per the germline V gene, CDR1 is SNHLY and CDR2 is FYNNEI. The chain's CDR3 is CASSEGDLAGETQYF. The DNA of the CDR3 is TGTGCCAGCAGTGAAGGTGACCTAGCGGGAGAGACCCAGTACTTC.

The chain recombines TRBV24-1 with TRBJ1-5; D not certain. Germline-derived CDR1 and CDR2 are KGHDR and SFDVKD. V shed 5 bases and J shed 5 bases, with 15 bases lying between them. This CDR3 has 15 amino acids. CDR3 DNA: TGTGCCACCAGTGCTAGATCGCCGCCGCATCAGCCCCAGCATTTT. This gives the protein CATSARSPPHQPQHF.

V usage is TRBV7-9 and J usage is TRBJ2-7; D is ambiguous. V was trimmed by 5 bases and J by 0 bases, leaving 8 bases between them. Germline values: CDR1 SEHNR, CDR2 FQNEAQ (reference sequence). The CDR3 consists of 13 residues. CDR3 residues: CASSHQHSYEQYF. The CDR3 nucleotides are TGTGCCAGCAGCCACCAGCACTCCTACGAGCAGTACTTC.

This clonotype was counted ten times or more. The chain is built from TRBV9 and TRBJ1-1, with unresolved D. CDR1 SGDLS and CDR2 YYNGEE come from the germline V gene. This CDR3 has 12 residues. Deletions cut 3 bases from V and 8 bases from J, with 11 bases between. DNA of the CDR3: TGTGCCAGCAGCGCGAGCGGATCCGAAGCTTTCTTT. This sequence encodes CASSASGSEAFF.

The V gene is TRBV5-1, the J gene TRBJ2-5, with D possibly being TRBD2 (5 bases). Trimming shortened V by 0 bases and J by 5 bases, and 14 bases separated the two germline ends. This CDR3 region has 15 residues. Germline CDR1 is SGHRS and CDR2 is YFSETQ. The CDR3 DNA reads as TGCGCCAGCAGCTTGGAAGGGTGGGAGAATGAGACCCAGTACTTC. Protein: CASSLEGWENETQYF.

This clonotype was counted a few times. The J gene is TRBJ1-2, the V gene TRBV30, with TRBD1 matching 10 bases. Germline V gene data show CDR1 as GTSNPN and CDR2 as SVGIG (reference sequence). CDR3 size: 14 residues. The trim removed 1 base at V and 5 bases at J, leaving 4 bases unmatched. The CDR3 reads CAWSGDRGLYGYTF. The CDR3 bases are TGTGCCTGGAGTGGGGACAGGGGACTATATGGCTACACCTTC.

This clonotype was recorded at least ten times. This rearrangement joins TRBV20-1 to TRBJ2-7; possible D gene TRBD2, 5 bases. The germline V gene encodes CDR1 DFQATT and CDR2 SNEGSKA (reference sequence). The V and J ends lost 0 bases and 2 bases respectively, with 11 bases between them. The CDR3 has 14 amino acids. The CDR3 loop reads CSARDAGLTYEQYF. For the CDR3, the DNA is TGCAGTGCTAGAGACGCAGGACTTACCTACGAGCAGTACTTC.

The chain carries TRBV29-1 and TRBJ1-2; 8 bases fit TRBD1. The CDR3 loop spans 14 amino acids. From germline, CDR1 is SQVTM and CDR2 ANQGSEA. V dropped 2 bases and J dropped 3; count of bases not matched to a gene: 5. CDR3 coding DNA: TGCAGCGTTGAAACTGGACAGGGCGACTATGGCTACACCTTC. Its translation is CSVETGQGDYGYTF.

The chain links TRBV7-9 to TRBJ2-5, with D perhaps TRBD1 (5 bases). The CDR3 loop spans 15 amino acids. The V end lost 5 bases, the J end lost 13 bases, and 26 bases lay between the germline ends. Germline loops: CDR1 SEHNR, CDR2 FQNEAQ (reference sequence). The CDR3 nucleotides are TGTGCCAGCAGCCACCGGGCCCTTCGCCAAGGGGTCCTGTACTTC. It encodes CASSHRALRQGVLYF. Together with reference TRBV7-9 and TRBJ2-5, the CDR3 gives the full variable domain: DTGVSQNPRHKITKRGQNVTFRCDPISEHNRLYWYRQTLGQGPEFLTYFQNEAQLEKSRLLSDRFSAERPKGSFSTLEIQRTEQGDSAMYLCASSHRALRQGVLYFGPGTRLLVL.

V gene TRBV7-8 combines with J gene TRBJ1-1; 8 bases are a match to TRBD1. In germline, CDR1 is SGHVS, CDR2 FQNEAQ. J lost 4 bases, V lost 5 bases, and 6 bases had no gene match. The CDR3 covers 14 residues. CDR3 coding DNA: TGTGCCAGCAGCATCGGACAGGGAGGCACTGAAGCTTTCTTT. As protein: CASSIGQGGTEAFF.